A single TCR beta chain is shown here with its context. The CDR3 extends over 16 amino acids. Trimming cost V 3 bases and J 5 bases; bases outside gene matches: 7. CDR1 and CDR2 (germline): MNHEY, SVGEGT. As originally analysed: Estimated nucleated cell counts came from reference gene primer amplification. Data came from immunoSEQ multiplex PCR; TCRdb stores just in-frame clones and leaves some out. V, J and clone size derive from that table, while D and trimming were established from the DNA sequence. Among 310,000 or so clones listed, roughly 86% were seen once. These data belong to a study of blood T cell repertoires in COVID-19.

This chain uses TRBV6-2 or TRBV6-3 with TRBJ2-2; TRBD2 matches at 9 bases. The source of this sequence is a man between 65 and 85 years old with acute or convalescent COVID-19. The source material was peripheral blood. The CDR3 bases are TGTGCCAGCAGTTATCCCAGCGGGGGGTTGACCGGGGAGCTGTTTTTT. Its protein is CASSYPSGGLTGELFF.